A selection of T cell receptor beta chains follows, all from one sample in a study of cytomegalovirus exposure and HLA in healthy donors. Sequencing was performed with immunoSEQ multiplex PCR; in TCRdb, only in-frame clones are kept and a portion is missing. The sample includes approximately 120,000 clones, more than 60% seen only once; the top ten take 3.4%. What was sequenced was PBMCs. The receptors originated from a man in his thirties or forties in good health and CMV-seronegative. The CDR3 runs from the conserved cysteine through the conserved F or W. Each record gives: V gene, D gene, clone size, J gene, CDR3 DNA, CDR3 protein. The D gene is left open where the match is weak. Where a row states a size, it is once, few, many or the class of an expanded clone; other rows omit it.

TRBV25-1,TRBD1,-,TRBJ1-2,TGTGCCAGCAGAGGACAGGGCCAGGGCGGCTACACCTTC,CASRGQGQGGYTF
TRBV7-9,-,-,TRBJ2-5,TGTGCCAGCAGCTTAAGGGCGGGACGAGGGACCCAGTACTTC,CASSLRAGRGTQYF
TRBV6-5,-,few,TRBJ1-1,TGTGCCACCAGGTGGGCGACAGAAGACACTGAAGCTTTCTTT,CATRWATEDTEAFF
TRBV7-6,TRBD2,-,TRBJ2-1,TGTGCCAGCAGCTCCTCCGGGACTAGCGGCGATGAGCAGTTCTTC,CASSSSGTSGDEQFF
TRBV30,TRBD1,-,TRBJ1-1,TGTGCCTGGAGTGTCCCCCAGGGACAGGGGAACACTAAAGCTTTCTTT,CAWSVPQGQGNTKAFF
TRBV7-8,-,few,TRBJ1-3,TGTGCCAGCAGCTTAGGGCCGATCTCCTCTGGAAACACCATATATTTT,CASSLGPISSGNTIYF
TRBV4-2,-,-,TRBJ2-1,TGTGCCAGCAGCCAAGATCGGGTCGGGAGCAGGTTCAATGAGCAGTTCTTC,CASSQDRVGSRFNEQFF
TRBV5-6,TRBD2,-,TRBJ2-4,TGTGCCAGCAGCAAGGGAGGGGCCATTCAGTACTTC,CASSKGGAIQYF
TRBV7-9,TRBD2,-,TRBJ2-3,TGTGCCAGCAGCTTATCAGCCGGGACTAGCGGGGTTGATACGCAGTATTTT,CASSLSAGTSGVDTQYF
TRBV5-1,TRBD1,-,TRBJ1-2,TGCGCCAGCAGCCTAGACAGGGATGGCTACACCTTC,CASSLDRDGYTF
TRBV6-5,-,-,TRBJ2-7,TGTGCCAGCAGTTCGCACCGAAACTATTACGAGCAGTACTTC,CASSSHRNYYEQYF
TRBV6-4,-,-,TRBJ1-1,TGTGCCAGCAGCGTGACAGTCCAGACTGAAGCTTTCTTT,CASSVTVQTEAFF
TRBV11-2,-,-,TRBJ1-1,TGTGCCAGCAGCTTAAGGGGGAACAGGGTCCCCAGGTACACTGAAGCTTTCTTT,CASSLRGNRVPRYTEAFF
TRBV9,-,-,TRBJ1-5,TGTGCCAGCAGCGTAGGGGGAGGGCCGGATCAGCCCCAGCATTTT,CASSVGGGPDQPQHF
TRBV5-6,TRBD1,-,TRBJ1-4,TGTGCCAGCAGCTTCGCGGACAGGTCTGAAAAACTGTTTTTT,CASSFADRSEKLFF
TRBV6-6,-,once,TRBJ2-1,TGTGCCAGCAGAGACCCCGTGCCGGGGGAGCAGTTCTTC,CASRDPVPGEQFF
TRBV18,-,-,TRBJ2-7,TGTGCCAGCTCACCAGCCTATTTGAGCTCCTACGAGCAGTACTTC,CASSPAYLSSYEQYF
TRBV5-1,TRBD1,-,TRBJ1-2,TGCGCCAGCAGCCGCCTCTCCCCAGGGGGCTATGGCTACACCTTC,CASSRLSPGGYGYTF
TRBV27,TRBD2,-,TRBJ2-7,TGTGCCAGCAGTTCCTCTGGGACTAAAACCTTTCCCTTCTACGAGCAGTACTTC,CASSSSGTKTFPFYEQYF
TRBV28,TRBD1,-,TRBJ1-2,TGTGCCAGCAGCCCTGGGACAGGAACCTATGGCTACACCTTC,CASSPGTGTYGYTF
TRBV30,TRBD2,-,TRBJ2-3,TGTGCCTGGAGGATCTCTCGGACTAGCCCATCCTTGGATACGCAGTATTTT,CAWRISRTSPSLDTQYF
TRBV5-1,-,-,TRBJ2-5,TGCGCCAGCAGCCCCCGTGCGGAGACCCAGTACTTC,CASSPRAETQYF
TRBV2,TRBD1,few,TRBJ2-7,TGTGCCAGCAGTGACCGGACAGGGGGTTATGCCGAGCAGTACTTC,CASSDRTGGYAEQYF
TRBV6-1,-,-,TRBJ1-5,TGTGCCAGCAGTGAAGCGGGGAGGTCCAATCAGCCCCAGCATTTT,CASSEAGRSNQPQHF
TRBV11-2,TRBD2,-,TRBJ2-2,TGTGCCAGCAGCCCGGGACTAGCGTTTGCAAGGGAGCTGTTTTTT,CASSPGLAFARELFF
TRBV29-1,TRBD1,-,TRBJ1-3,TGCAGCGCCGATACAGGGGGTACAAACACCATATATTTT,CSADTGGTNTIYF
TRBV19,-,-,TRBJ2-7,TGTGCCAGTAGGGAGACAGGAGCTTCCTACGAGCAGTACTTC,CASRETGASYEQYF
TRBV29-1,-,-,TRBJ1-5,TGCAGCGTTGTAGCAGGGGCGAGGAATCAGCCCCAGCATTTT,CSVVAGARNQPQHF
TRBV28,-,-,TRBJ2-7,TGTGCCAGCAGGCCCCCCGGTCGCTCCTACGAGCAGTACTTC,CASRPPGRSYEQYF
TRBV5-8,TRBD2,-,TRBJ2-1,TGTGCCAGCAGCTTGAGCGGGAGGGCCGTAGATGAGCAGTTCTTC,CASSLSGRAVDEQFF
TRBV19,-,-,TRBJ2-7,TGTGCCAGTAGTATTCCGGGTATACCTATTCACGAGCAGTACTTC,CASSIPGIPIHEQYF
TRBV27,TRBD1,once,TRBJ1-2,TGTGCCAGCAGTAAGGACAGGGATTATGGCTACACCTTC,CASSKDRDYGYTF
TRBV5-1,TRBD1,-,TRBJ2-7,TGCGCCAGCAGCTTGGGGGGGACAGAAACCAACTACGAGCAGTACTTC,CASSLGGTETNYEQYF
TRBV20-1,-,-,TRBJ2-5,TGCAGTGCTAGCCAGGCAGAGACCCAGTACTTC,CSASQAETQYF
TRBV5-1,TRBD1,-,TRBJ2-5,TGCGCCAGCAGCTTACAGGGGTGGGGAGAGACCCAGTACTTC,CASSLQGWGETQYF
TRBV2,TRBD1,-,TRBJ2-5,TGTGCCAGCAGTCAAACCGGGACAGGGGGCCGAGAGACCCAGTACTTC,CASSQTGTGGRETQYF
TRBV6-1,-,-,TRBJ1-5,TGTGCCAGCAGTGAGGCAGGGAATCAGCCCCAGCATTTT,CASSEAGNQPQHF
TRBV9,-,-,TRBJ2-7,TGTGCCAGCAGCGTAGATGAGGTAAATGACGAGCAGTACTTC,CASSVDEVNDEQYF
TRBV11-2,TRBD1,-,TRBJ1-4,TGTGCCAGCAGCAACGGACAGGCAACTAATGAAAAACTGTTTTTT,CASSNGQATNEKLFF